Following are 21 T cell receptor beta chains from one sample sequenced in a study of monozygotic twins with inflammatory bowel disease. TCRdb reworked the 5' RACE reads into one entry per CDR3 protein, no DNA. Recorded here are approximately 150,000 distinct CDR3 sequences; the top ten clones represent less than 2.5%. The material sequenced was blood. The receptors were sampled from a human donor with ulcerative colitis or Crohn's disease, or a healthy co-twin of an affected twin (not recorded which).

The rearrangement uses TRBV18 and TRBJ1-3; TCRdb selects TRBD1, and the lack of DNA leaves this call unchecked. The CDR3 is made up of 18 amino acids. Germline V lookup: CDR1 KGHSH, CDR2 LQKENI. CDR3 residues: CASSPRGTGRNSGNTIYF.

The chain uses TRBV7-6 and TRBJ2-7; the D call of TRBD2 rests on TCRdb alone, since no DNA is present to check it. The CDR3 has 17 amino acids. Germline V CDR1 and CDR2: SGHVS, FNYEAQ. The CDR3 loop reads CASSPLSGTRVSHEQYF.

The rearrangement joins TRBV20-1 to TRBJ2-3. Germline V lookup: CDR1 DFQATT, CDR2 SNEGSKA (reference sequence). CDR3 size: 15 residues. This chain's CDR3 is CSARDPGRGTDTQYF.

Here the CDR3 reads CASRDRWRGGTDTQYF. The rearrangement joins TRBV5-4 to TRBJ2-3; lacking DNA, the TRBD2 call made by TCRdb goes unchecked. CDR1 is SGHNT, CDR2 YYREEE, per germline (reference sequence). The length of the CDR3 is 16 residues.

The chain is built from TRBV5-1 and TRBJ2-7; there is no DNA to check the TCRdb D call of TRBD1. CDR3 length: 15 amino acids. Per the germline V gene, CDR1 is SGHRS and CDR2 is YFSETQ. This chain's CDR3 is CASSPGTKTGYEQYF. The variable domain in full, with the rest retrieved from reference TRBV5-1 and TRBJ2-7, is KAGVTQTPRYLIKTRGQQVTLSCSPISGHRSVSWYQQTPGQGLQFLFEYFSETQRNKGNFPGRFSGRQFSNSRSEMNVSTLELGDSALYLCASSPGTKTGYEQYFGPGTRLTVT.

The rearrangement uses TRBV29-1 and TRBJ2-1; checking the TCRdb D call of TRBD2 is not possible without DNA. Germline V lookup: CDR1 SQVTM, CDR2 ANQGSEA. The CDR3 covers 12 residues. The CDR3 loop reads CSASQGPQDRFF.

The chain recombines TRBV7-2 with TRBJ2-7; TCRdb proposes TRBD1, but this gene call is untestable without DNA. Germline CDR1 reads SGHTA; CDR2 reads FQGNSA. CDR3 size: 14 residues. CDR3 residues: CASSRNAGFDEQYF.

V usage is TRBV7-6 and J usage is TRBJ2-7. Germline V lookup: CDR1 SGHVS, CDR2 FNYEAQ. The CDR3 covers 14 residues. The CDR3 sequence: CASSENLGIHEQYF. The full variable domain, with the rest looked up from reference TRBV7-6 and TRBJ2-7, is GAGVSQSPRYKVTKRGQDVALRCDPISGHVSLYWYRQALGQGPEFLTYFNYEAQQDKSGLPNDRFSAERPEGSISTLTIQRTEQRDSAMYRCASSENLGIHEQYFGPGTRLTVT.

The genes are TRBV7-3 and TRBJ2-3. The CDR3 sequence is 15 residues long. The V gene's germline CDR1 is SGHTA and CDR2 FQGTGA. The CDR3 loop is CASSHDLTSTDTQYF. Supplemented by reference TRBV7-3 and TRBJ2-3, the full variable domain reads GAGVSQTPSNKVTEKGKYVELRCDPISGHTALYWYRQSLGQGPEFLIYFQGTGAADDSGLPNDRFFAVRPEGSVSTLKIQRTERGDSAVYLCASSHDLTSTDTQYFGPGTRLTVL.

The rearrangement uses TRBV6-1 and TRBJ2-1. The germline V gene encodes CDR1 MNHNS and CDR2 SASEGT. The CDR3 spans 14 residues. The CDR3 is CASSELEQFGEQFF.

This chain joins TRBV6-2 or TRBV6-3 and TRBJ1-1; TCRdb gives TRBD1 as the D gene, but with no DNA this cannot be confirmed. Germline CDR1 MNHEY, CDR2 SVGEGT. The CDR3 sequence is 17 residues long. The CDR3 region is CASTPKRRRQPVTEAFF.

The chain uses TRBV3-1 and TRBJ1-1; no DNA is available, so the TRBD1 call from TCRdb remains unchecked. CDR1 and CDR2 from the germline V gene are LGHDT and YNNKEL (reference sequence). The CDR3 spans 15 residues. CDR3 sequence: CASSQAGSVNTEAFF.

This chain connects TRBV5-1 to TRBJ2-3; with no DNA, the TCRdb D assignment of TRBD1 cannot be verified. This CDR3 has 14 amino acids. Germline CDR1 and CDR2: SGHRS and YFSETQ. This CDR3 is CASSPGSRTDTQYF.

This chain uses TRBV6-5 with TRBJ2-1; without DNA, the TCRdb call of TRBD2 cannot be checked. The CDR3 is 16 residues long. Germline V gene sequence: CDR1 MNHEY, CDR2 SVGAGI. The CDR3 here is CASSYLGGGLYNEQFF.

The V call is TRBV30, the J call TRBJ2-2; the TRBD2 assignment by TCRdb is unverifiable without DNA. Germline CDR1 is GTSNPN and CDR2 is SVGIG (reference sequence). The length of the CDR3 is 13 residues. This chain's CDR3 is CAWRGPGVGELFF.

This chain uses TRBV3-1 with TRBJ1-1; absent DNA, TCRdb's TRBD1 call cannot be checked. Germline V gene sequence: CDR1 LGHDT, CDR2 YNNKEL (reference sequence). This CDR3 spans 16 amino acids. CDR3 sequence reads: CASSQDGQGRGTEAFF.

The chain carries TRBV20-1 and TRBJ2-2; TCRdb selects TRBD1, and the lack of DNA leaves this call unchecked. CDR1 is DFQATT and CDR2 is SNEGSKA in the germline V gene (reference sequence). This CDR3 spans 13 amino acids. The CDR3 reads CSAKPGLTGELFF.

CDR3 amino acids: CSASLAGTISASTDTQYF. The chain combines TRBV20-1 with TRBJ2-3; checking the TCRdb D call of TRBD2 is not possible without DNA. The germline CDR1 and CDR2 sequences are DFQATT and SNEGSKA (reference sequence). The CDR3 is 18 amino acids.

J is TRBJ2-7 and V is TRBV29-1; lacking DNA, the TRBD2 call made by TCRdb goes unchecked. The CDR3 totals 14 residues. Germline V gene data show CDR1 as SQVTM and CDR2 as ANQGSEA. CDR3 sequence: CSVGRWDSKAEQYF.

The chain uses TRBV4-2 and TRBJ1-2. The CDR3 has 14 residues. Germline CDR1 reads LGHNA; CDR2 reads YNFKEQ. CDR3 sequence reads: CASSQDFGDYGYTF.

The genes are TRBV5-1 and TRBJ2-4; without DNA, the TCRdb call of TRBD2 cannot be checked. This CDR3 comprises 13 residues. CDR1 SGHRS and CDR2 YFSETQ come from the germline V gene. The CDR3: CASSLEVGDIQYF.